The T cell receptor beta chain under discussion was sequenced for a study of blood T cell repertoires in COVID-19. Study in general: Spain, Italy and the United States supplied samples that represented acute and convalescent COVID-19.

Only in-frame clones appear in the TCRdb table, and some are missing; sequencing was by immunoSEQ multiplex PCR. The table records tens of thousands of clones, 85% to 90% of them present only once. V gave up 5 bases and J gave up 1 base, with 8 bases separating them. This CDR3 is 13 amino acids long. Germline assignment: CDR1 SGHTA and CDR2 FQGNSA. The receptor was derived from a man between 65 and 85 years old with active or convalescent COVID-19. The chain has TRBV7-2 and TRBJ1-2; no clear D gene. Sequencing was performed on peripheral blood. The CDR3: CASSASNNYGYTF. DNA of the CDR3: TGTGCCAGCAGCGCGAGCAATAACTATGGCTACACCTTC. The entire variable domain, with the rest obtained from reference TRBV7-2 and TRBJ1-2, is as follows: GAGVSQSPSNKVTEKGKDVELRCDPISGHTALYWYRQSLGQGLEFLIYFQGNSAPDKSGLPSDRFSAERTGGSVSTLTIQRTQQEDSAVYLCASSASNNYGYTFGSGTRLTVV.